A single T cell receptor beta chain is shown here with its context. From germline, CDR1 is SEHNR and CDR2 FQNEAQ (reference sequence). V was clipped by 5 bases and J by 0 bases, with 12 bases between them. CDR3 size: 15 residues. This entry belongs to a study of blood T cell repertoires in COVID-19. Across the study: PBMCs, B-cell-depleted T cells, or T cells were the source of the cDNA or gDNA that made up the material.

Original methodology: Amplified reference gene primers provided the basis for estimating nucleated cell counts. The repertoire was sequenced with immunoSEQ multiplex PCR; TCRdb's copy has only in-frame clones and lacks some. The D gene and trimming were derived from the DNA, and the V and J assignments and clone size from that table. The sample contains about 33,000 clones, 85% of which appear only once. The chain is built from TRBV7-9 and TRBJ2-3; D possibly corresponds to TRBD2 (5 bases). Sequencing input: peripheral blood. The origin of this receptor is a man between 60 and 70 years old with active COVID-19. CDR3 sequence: CASSRLGASTDTQYF. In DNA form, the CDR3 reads TGTGCCAGCAGCCGCCTGGGAGCTAGCACAGATACGCAGTATTTT.